The 28 T cell receptor beta chains listed next were all sequenced from one sample in a study of CD8+ T cells in alopecia areata. Treatment indicated: oral pan-JAK inhibitor, 5-10 mg twice daily. Extracted RNA was reverse transcribed, and the resulting cDNA served as sequencing template. The protocol was immunoSEQ multiplex PCR, while the TCRdb copy is restricted to in-frame clones and leaves out a portion. Among about 140,000 clones listed, roughly four fifths were seen once. Sample: CD8+ T cells sorted from blood, taken at week 4, from a patient treated with tofacitinib. These receptors all stem from a human donor with alopecia areata.

This chain joins TRBV4-3 and TRBJ1-1, with D possibly being TRBD1 (5 bases). The CDR3 length is 14 residues. V lost 2 bases, J lost 1 base, and 8 bases lay in between. Germline V gene sequence: CDR1 LGHNA, CDR2 YSLEER. CDR3 nucleotide sequence: TGCGCCAGCAGCCAATACGGGGCGAACACTGAAGCTTTCTTT. Protein product: CASSQYGANTEAFF.

The J gene is TRBJ1-2, the V gene TRBV5-1; 7 bases align to TRBD1. Germline V lookup: CDR1 SGHRS, CDR2 YFSETQ. Trimming took 4 bases from V and 1 from J; bases not matched to a gene: 4. This CDR3 has 14 amino acids. The CDR3 reads CASSPGQFNYGYTF. CDR3 nucleotide sequence: TGCGCCAGCAGCCCGGGACAGTTTAACTATGGCTACACCTTC.

This rearrangement joins TRBV4-2 to TRBJ1-5; D remains unclear. Germline loops: CDR1 LGHNA, CDR2 YNFKEQ. The CDR3 covers 15 residues. Trimming shortened V by 0 bases and J by 7 bases, and 13 bases separated the two germline ends. The CDR3 nucleotides read TGTGCCAGCAGCCAAGATCGCGGGGAGGAACAGCCCCAGCATTTT. It yields the protein CASSQDRGEEQPQHF.

The rearrangement links TRBV29-1 to TRBJ2-1, with a weak D call TRBD2 (6 bases). Germline assignment: CDR1 SQVTM and CDR2 ANQGSEA. V lost 1 base to trimming and J lost 7 bases, with 14 bases between them. CDR3 length: 14 residues. The CDR3 loop is CSVEGGDSGNEQFF. CDR3 in DNA: TGCAGCGTTGAAGGGGGGGATTCGGGAAATGAGCAGTTCTTC.

This sequence joins TRBV29-1 and TRBJ2-7; D is unresolved. This CDR3 is built from 13 residues. Trimming pared 3 bases from V and 3 bases from J, leaving 12 bases between. Germline values: CDR1 SQVTM, CDR2 ANQGSEA. CDR3 sequence reads: CSVEAAKGYEQYF. CDR3 DNA sequence: TGCAGCGTTGAGGCAGCTAAGGGCTACGAGCAGTACTTC.

The chain couples TRBV7-9 to TRBJ1-6; no clear D gene. CDR1 is SEHNR, CDR2 FQNEAQ, per germline (reference sequence). The CDR3 covers 14 residues. Trimming left V 3 bases short and J 8 bases short, with 11 bases between. The CDR3 DNA sequence: TGTGCCAGCAGCTTCCCCGCCCAGGATTCACCCCTCCACTTT. Protein: CASSFPAQDSPLHF.

This clone appeared a few times. The J gene is TRBJ2-5, the V gene TRBV11-2, with D perhaps being TRBD1 or TRBD2 (5 bases each). V was cut by 5 bases and J by 4 bases, with 14 bases left in between. CDR3 length equals 14 residues. Germline assignment: CDR1 SGHAT and CDR2 FQNNGV. CDR3: CASSSRGGRETQYF. The DNA for the CDR3 is TGTGCCAGCAGCAGTCGTGGGGGTCGAGAGACCCAGTACTTC.

About this clone itself: The identical CDR3 is also encoded by other nucleotide sequences in the sample. V usage is TRBV29-1 and J usage is TRBJ2-7; 8 bases match TRBD1. Germline assignment: CDR1 SQVTM and CDR2 ANQGSEA. There are 13 residues in the CDR3. Trimming took 4 bases from V and 3 from J; bases not matched to a gene: 5. CDR3 sequence: CSVVPGQGYEQYF. In DNA, the CDR3 is TGCAGCGTTGTCCCTGGACAGGGCTACGAGCAGTACTTC.

The CDR3, as DNA: TGTGCCAGCAGCTTGCCGCGAGTGGCGGGACAGGGATCCTACAATGAGCAGTTCTTC. Its protein product is CASSLPRVAGQGSYNEQFF. The chain recombines TRBV7-2 with TRBJ2-1; TRBD1 agrees at 9 bases. The CDR3 length is 19 residues. V shed 3 bases, J shed 1 base, and the junction held 13 bases outside the gene matches. Per germline, CDR1 SGHTA and CDR2 FQGNSA.

This clone showed up just a few times. This rearrangement joins TRBV27 to TRBJ2-1, with D perhaps TRBD2 (7 bases). Germline assignment: CDR1 MNHEY and CDR2 SMNVEV (reference sequence). Trimming left V 5 bases short and J 5 bases short, with 16 bases between. The CDR3 runs 15 residues. The chain's CDR3 is CASSEWEGTNNEQFF. The CDR3 region has the DNA TGTGCCAGCAGTGAGTGGGAGGGGACAAACAATGAGCAGTTCTTC.

This clone was seen only a few times. The gene calls are TRBV7-6 and TRBJ2-1; D is undetermined. The ends were cut back, 4 bases at V and 5 bases at J, with 15 bases in the middle. Germline V CDR1 and CDR2: SGHVS, FNYEAQ. The CDR3 runs to 15 residues. In DNA form, the CDR3 reads TGTGCCAGCAGCTACCCTTCAGATGGAAACAATGAGCAGTTCTTC. Amino acids: CASSYPSDGNNEQFF.

This clone has more than one count but fewer than ten. V and J are TRBV30 and TRBJ2-2; 8 bases line up with TRBD1. Germline assignment: CDR1 GTSNPN and CDR2 SVGIG (reference sequence). The CDR3 spans 15 residues. Trimming at V came to 0 bases and at J to 3 bases, leaving 3 bases not matched to a gene. This chain's CDR3 is CAWSVLTGDTGELFF. As DNA, the CDR3 is TGTGCCTGGAGTGTACTGACAGGGGACACCGGGGAGCTGTTTTTT. The complete variable domain, with remaining parts taken from reference TRBV30 and TRBJ2-2, reads SQTIHQWPATLVQPVGSPLSLECTVEGTSNPNLYWYRQAAGRGLQLLFYSVGIGQISSEVPQNLSASRPQDRQFILSSKKLLLSDSGFYLCAWSVLTGDTGELFFGEGSRLTVL.

The J gene is TRBJ2-7, the V gene TRBV7-9; D is tentatively TRBD1 or TRBD2 (6 bases each). The CDR3 covers 14 residues. Germline CDR1 SEHNR, CDR2 FQNEAQ (reference sequence). The ends were cut back, 5 bases at V and 6 bases at J, with 17 bases in the middle. CDR3 DNA sequence: TGTGCCAGCAGCCCAAGGACGGGGGCGGGCGAGCAGTACTTC. Residues: CASSPRTGAGEQYF.

J is TRBJ1-6 and V is TRBV7-9; D is uncertain. The CDR3 runs to 14 residues. Trimming shortened V by 0 bases and J by 7 bases, and 7 bases separated the two germline ends. Germline V gene lookup returns CDR1 SEHNR and CDR2 FQNEAQ (reference sequence). CDR3 coding DNA: TGTGCCAGCAGCTTAGCGGGCACAAATTCACCCCTCCACTTT. Its translation is CASSLAGTNSPLHF.

About this clone: Other DNA sequences in the same sample also yield this CDR3. V gene TRBV5-1 combines with J gene TRBJ2-7; no clear D. Germline-derived CDR1 and CDR2 are SGHRS and YFSETQ. Trimming shortened V by 0 bases and J by 1 base, and 8 bases separated the two germline ends. This CDR3 comprises 14 residues. The CDR3 here is CASSLADSSYEQYF. The CDR3, as DNA: TGCGCCAGCAGCTTGGCAGATTCATCCTACGAGCAGTACTTC.

The chain carries TRBV5-4 and TRBJ2-1, with 8 bases identical to TRBD2. V lost 0 bases to trimming and J lost 10 bases; unmatched junction nucleotides: 0. CDR3 size: 12 residues. The germline CDR1 and CDR2 sequences are SGHNT and YYREEE (reference sequence). The CDR3: CASSLGLAEQFF. CDR3 bases: TGTGCCAGCAGCTTGGGACTAGCGGAGCAGTTCTTC.

The chain links TRBV30 to TRBJ2-3; the D gene is possibly TRBD2 (6 bases). The germline V gene has CDR1 GTSNPN and CDR2 SVGIG (reference sequence). The CDR3 length is 15 residues. V lost 2 bases, J lost 0 bases, and 12 bases lay in between. CDR3 sequence reads: CAWSPEGPSTDTQYF. The CDR3 DNA sequence: TGTGCCTGGAGTCCGGAGGGACCAAGCACAGATACGCAGTATTTT.

In its sample, this clone was seen a few times. V gene TRBV5-6 combines with J gene TRBJ1-2, with 7 positions matching TRBD1. CDR1 is SGHDT, CDR2 YYEEEE, per germline. The J segment lost 5 bases and the V segment lost 3 bases, leaving 7 bases of the junction unmatched. CDR3 size: 14 residues. The DNA of the CDR3 is TGTGCCAGCAGCTCGGGACAGACCGTATATGGCTACACCTTC. It encodes CASSSGQTVYGYTF.

This chain connects TRBV4-2 to TRBJ2-7, with a possible D match to TRBD2 (5 bases). The germline V and J ends were trimmed by 0 bases and 7 bases, with 19 bases remaining between them. The germline V gene has CDR1 LGHNA and CDR2 YNFKEQ. CDR3 size: 16 residues. Here the CDR3 DNA reads TGTGCCAGCAGCCAAGATTCGGCGACTACCGGTTGGGAGCAGTACTTC. Translating gives CASSQDSATTGWEQYF.

J is TRBJ2-1 and V is TRBV7-9, with a possible D match to TRBD1 (5 bases). Trimming cost V 5 bases and J 0 bases, with 11 bases left between them. Per the germline V gene, CDR1 is SEHNR and CDR2 is FQNEAQ (reference sequence). This CDR3 is built from 15 residues. CDR3 sequence: CASSESDSSYNEQFF. The CDR3 region has the DNA TGTGCCAGCAGCGAGAGCGACAGCTCCTACAATGAGCAGTTCTTC. The entire variable domain, with the rest obtained from reference TRBV7-9 and TRBJ2-1, is as follows: DTGVSQNPRHKITKRGQNVTFRCDPISEHNRLYWYRQTLGQGPEFLTYFQNEAQLEKSRLLSDRFSAERPKGSFSTLEIQRTEQGDSAMYLCASSESDSSYNEQFFGPGTRLTVL.

This chain links TRBV29-1 with TRBJ2-4; tentatively, D is TRBD1 or TRBD2 (5 bases each). Germline V gene lookup returns CDR1 SQVTM and CDR2 ANQGSEA. Trimming pared 7 bases from V and 3 bases from J, leaving 13 bases between. The CDR3 has 13 amino acids. The CDR3 sequence: CSGGVVDKNIQYF. In nucleotides, the CDR3 is TGCAGCGGAGGGGTTGTTGACAAAAACATTCAGTACTTC.

The rearrangement uses TRBV5-6 and TRBJ1-1, with D hard to call. Germline values: CDR1 SGHDT, CDR2 YYEEEE. This CDR3 is built from 14 residues. The ends were cut back, 3 bases at V and 2 bases at J, with 11 bases in the middle. In DNA, the CDR3 is TGTGCCAGCAGCTACGTACAGACTAACACTGAAGCTTTCTTT. Translated, it gives CASSYVQTNTEAFF.

The chain carries TRBV7-2 and TRBJ2-7, with D possibly matching TRBD2 (6 bases). Trimming took 0 bases from V and 3 from J, leaving 15 bases between them. The CDR3 length is 16 residues. Per the germline V gene, CDR1 is SGHTA and CDR2 is FQGNSA. CDR3 amino acids: CASSLAQGRLIYEQYF. CDR3 sequence (DNA): TGTGCCAGCAGCTTAGCGCAAGGGAGGCTGATCTACGAGCAGTACTTC.

This chain joins TRBV13 and TRBJ2-3; 9 nucleotides match TRBD1. This CDR3 is built from 17 residues. Trimming cost V 2 bases and J 0 bases; bases outside gene matches: 6. CDR1 is PRHDT and CDR2 is FYEKMQ in the germline V gene (reference sequence). This CDR3 is CASSLSTGTGSTDTQYF. CDR3 sequence (DNA): TGTGCCAGCAGCTTAAGTACCGGGACAGGGAGCACAGATACGCAGTATTTT.

CDR3 sequence reads: CASSLGGPDGYTF. The CDR3 DNA reads as TGTGCCAGCAGCCTCGGAGGGCCGGATGGCTACACCTTC. This chain uses TRBV27 with TRBJ1-2; D remains unclear. V shed 6 bases and J shed 6 bases, with 14 bases lying between them. Germline assignment: CDR1 MNHEY and CDR2 SMNVEV (reference sequence). This CDR3 is built from 13 residues.

CDR3 region: CAISEVGGQFGSSYEQYF. The CDR3 nucleotides read TGTGCCATCAGTGAAGTGGGGGGGCAGTTCGGTAGCTCCTACGAGCAGTACTTC. The gene calls are TRBV10-3 and TRBJ2-7; possibly TRBD2 for D (7 bases). V was cut by 3 bases and J by 0 bases, with 21 bases left in between. This CDR3 is built from 18 residues. Germline values: CDR1 ENHRY, CDR2 SYGVKD.

V usage is TRBV25-1 and J usage is TRBJ2-5, with D unclear. The germline V gene encodes CDR1 MGHDK and CDR2 SYGVNS. The length of the CDR3 is 14 residues. V was pared by 3 bases and J by 4 bases, with 12 bases between. This CDR3 is CASSELNAPETQYF. The CDR3 coding sequence is TGTGCCAGCAGTGAGTTGAATGCCCCAGAGACCCAGTACTTC. Drawing the rest from reference TRBV25-1 and TRBJ2-5, the complete variable domain is EADIYQTPRYLVIGTGKKITLECSQTMGHDKMYWYQQDPGMELHLIHYSYGVNSTEKGDLSSESTVSRIRTEHFPLTLESARPSHTSQYLCASSELNAPETQYFGPGTRLLVL.

V usage is TRBV29-1 and J usage is TRBJ2-7; 8 nucleotides agree with TRBD1. Germline CDR1 reads SQVTM; CDR2 reads ANQGSEA. V lost 4 bases and J lost 1; bases outside the gene matches: 3. The CDR3 loop spans 13 amino acids. CDR3 DNA: TGCAGCGTTGGGACAGGGATTTCCTACGAGCAGTACTTC. It translates to CSVGTGISYEQYF.